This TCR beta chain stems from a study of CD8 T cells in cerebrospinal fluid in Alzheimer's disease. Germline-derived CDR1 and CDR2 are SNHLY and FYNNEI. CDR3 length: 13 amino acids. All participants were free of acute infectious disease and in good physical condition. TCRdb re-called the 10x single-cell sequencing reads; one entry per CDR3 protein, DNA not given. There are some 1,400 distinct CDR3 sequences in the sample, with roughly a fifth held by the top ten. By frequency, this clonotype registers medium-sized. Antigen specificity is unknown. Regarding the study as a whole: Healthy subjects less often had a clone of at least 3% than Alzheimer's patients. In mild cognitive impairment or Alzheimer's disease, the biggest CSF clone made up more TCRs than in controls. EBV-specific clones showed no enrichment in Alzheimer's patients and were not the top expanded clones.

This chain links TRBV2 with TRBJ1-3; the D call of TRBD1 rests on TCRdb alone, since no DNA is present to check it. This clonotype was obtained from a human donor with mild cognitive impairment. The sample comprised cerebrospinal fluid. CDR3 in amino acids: CASSDRGLNTIYF. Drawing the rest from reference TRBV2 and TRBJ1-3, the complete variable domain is EPEVTQTPSHQVTQMGQEVILRCVPISNHLYFYWYRQILGQKVEFLVSFYNNEISEKSEIFDDQFSVERPDGSNFTLKIRSTKLEDSAMYFCASSDRGLNTIYFGEGSWLTVV.